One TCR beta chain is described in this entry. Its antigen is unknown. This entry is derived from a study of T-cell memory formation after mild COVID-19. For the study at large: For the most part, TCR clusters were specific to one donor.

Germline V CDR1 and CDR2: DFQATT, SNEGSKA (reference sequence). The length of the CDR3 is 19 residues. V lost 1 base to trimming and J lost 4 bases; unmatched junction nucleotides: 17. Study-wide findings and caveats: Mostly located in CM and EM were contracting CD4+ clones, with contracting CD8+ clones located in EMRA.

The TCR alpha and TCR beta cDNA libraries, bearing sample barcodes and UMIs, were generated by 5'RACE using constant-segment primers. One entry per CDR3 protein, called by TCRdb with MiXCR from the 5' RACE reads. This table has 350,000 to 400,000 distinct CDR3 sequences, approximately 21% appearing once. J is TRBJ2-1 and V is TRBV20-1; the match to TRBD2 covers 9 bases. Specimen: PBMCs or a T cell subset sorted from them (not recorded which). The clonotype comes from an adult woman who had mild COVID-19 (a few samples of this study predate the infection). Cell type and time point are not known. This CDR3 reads CSARAKTSGGSRLYNEQFF. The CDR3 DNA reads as TGCAGTGCTAGAGCCAAGACTAGCGGCGGTTCCCGACTTTACAATGAGCAGTTCTTC.